These 22 T cell receptor beta chains came from one sample sequenced in a study of blood T cell repertoires in COVID-19. Method: immunoSEQ multiplex PCR; TCRdb's copy keeps in-frame clones and lacks some. The sample yields about 210,000 clones, approximately 85% seen once. Sequencing was done on a sample of peripheral blood. These receptors were obtained from a woman aged 80 or over with acute or convalescent COVID-19.

The J gene is TRBJ2-1, the V gene TRBV2, with 9 nucleotides matching TRBD2. The CDR3 runs to 15 residues. Germline V CDR1 and CDR2: SNHLY, FYNNEI. V lost 2 bases to trimming and J lost 3 bases; unmatched junction nucleotides: 2. The CDR3 region has the DNA TGTGCCAGCAGTGAAAGACTAGCGGTCTACAATGAGCAGTTCTTC. Encoded protein: CASSERLAVYNEQFF.

Sample share makes this clone medium-sized. The chain has TRBV7-9 and TRBJ1-4; D is ambiguous. The CDR3 sequence is 15 residues long. Deletions cut 3 bases from V and 8 bases from J, with 16 bases between. Germline CDR1 is SEHNR and CDR2 is FQNEAQ (reference sequence). The CDR3, as DNA: TGTGCCAGCAGCTTCCCGGGATTCGGAGGGGAAAAACTGTTTTTT. This codes for CASSFPGFGGEKLFF.

V is TRBV27 and J is TRBJ1-5; perhaps TRBD1 as D (6 bases). The CDR3 consists of 14 residues. V lost 6 bases and J 5 bases, leaving 14 bases between the germline ends. Germline assignment: CDR1 MNHEY and CDR2 SMNVEV (reference sequence). The CDR3: CASSRGDTYQPQHF. CDR3 DNA: TGTGCCAGCAGCCGAGGGGACACCTATCAGCCCCAGCATTTT.

V is TRBV2 and J is TRBJ1-2; tentative D call: TRBD1 (5 bases). CDR1 is SNHLY and CDR2 is FYNNEI in the germline V gene. The germline V and J ends were trimmed by 4 bases and 5 bases, with 14 bases remaining between them. The CDR3 runs 14 residues. CDR3 DNA sequence: TGTGCCAGCAGTGTTACAGGAACGTCTTATGGCTACACCTTC. The encoded protein is CASSVTGTSYGYTF.

The chain uses TRBV19 and TRBJ1-1; D is perhaps TRBD1 (5 bases). The CDR3 extends over 16 amino acids. Trimming removed 3 bases at V and 2 bases at J, with 16 bases between. Germline V lookup: CDR1 LNHDA, CDR2 SQIVND (reference sequence). The CDR3 sequence is CASSMQSGTTNTEAFF. CDR3 coding DNA: TGTGCCAGTAGTATGCAATCAGGGACTACAAACACTGAAGCTTTCTTT.

The chain employs TRBV12-3 or TRBV12-4 and TRBJ1-2; D gene uncertain. V was clipped by 3 bases and J by 4 bases, with 6 bases between them. This CDR3 contains 12 residues. The CDR3 DNA follows: TGTGCCAGCAGTTTGGAGGGCTATGGCTACACCTTC. It translates to CASSLEGYGYTF.

The chain carries TRBV28 and TRBJ2-7; 9 nucleotides line up with TRBD2. J was trimmed by 4 bases and V by 5 bases; bases with no gene match: 9. The CDR3 length is 15 residues. CDR1 and CDR2 from the germline V gene are MDHEN and SYDVKM. The CDR3, as DNA: TGTGCCAGCAGTGTTAGTAGCGGGAGAAGGTACGAGCAGTACTTC. Amino acids: CASSVSSGRRYEQYF.

The rearrangement links TRBV24-1 to TRBJ2-1; 12 positions agree with TRBD2. From germline, CDR1 is KGHDR and CDR2 SFDVKD. Trimming took 4 bases from V and 1 from J; bases not matched to a gene: 4. The CDR3 has 17 amino acids. The CDR3 sequence is CATSEASGRGSYNEQFF. CDR3 sequence (DNA): TGTGCCACCAGTGAAGCTAGCGGGAGGGGTTCCTACAATGAGCAGTTCTTC.

The V gene is TRBV30, the J gene TRBJ1-2; 7 nucleotides align to TRBD1. Looked up from germline, CDR1 is GTSNPN and CDR2 is SVGIG (reference sequence). The CDR3 covers 11 residues. V dropped 8 bases and J dropped 6; count of bases not matched to a gene: 6. The CDR3 protein is CAADDRDGYTF. The DNA for the CDR3 is TGTGCCGCCGACGACAGGGATGGCTACACCTTC. The whole variable domain, filled in from reference TRBV30 and TRBJ1-2, reads SQTIHQWPATLVQPVGSPLSLECTVEGTSNPNLYWYRQAAGRGLQLLFYSVGIGQISSEVPQNLSASRPQDRQFILSSKKLLLSDSGFYLCAADDRDGYTFGSGTRLTVV.

The DNA for the CDR3 is TGTGCCAGCAGCTCCGGACTAGCGGGAGCGAGAAGTGAGCAGTTCTTC. It yields the protein CASSSGLAGARSEQFF. The chain links TRBV7-2 to TRBJ2-1; 13 bases agree with TRBD2. The V gene end was trimmed by 4 bases and the J gene end by 9 bases; junction bases not matched to a gene: 9. The CDR3 is 16 residues long. Germline CDR1 is SGHTA and CDR2 is FQGNSA.

The chain carries TRBV6-7 and TRBJ2-5, with D possibly being TRBD1 (7 bases). TRBV6-7 is given ORF status, its function remaining uncertain. V gave up 7 bases and J gave up 5 bases, with 29 bases separating them. CDR3 size: 18 residues. The CDR3 DNA is TGTGCCAGCAACCAGGCTTGGGCGGAGGGGGCCTTGAGGGAGACCCAGTACTTC. Translated: CASNQAWAEGALRETQYF.

This clone was observed once. The chain carries TRBV7-9 and TRBJ2-1; 16 positions match TRBD2. The CDR3 has 18 amino acids. The J segment lost 8 bases and the V segment lost 5 bases, leaving 12 bases of the junction unmatched. Germline V gives CDR1 SEHNR, CDR2 FQNEAQ (reference sequence). CDR3 amino acids: CASSPGTSGRAGIHEQFF. The CDR3 DNA reads as TGTGCCAGCAGCCCGGGGACTAGCGGGAGGGCGGGTATTCATGAGCAGTTCTTC.

The chain is built from TRBV27 and TRBJ1-3; no firm D call. V dropped 5 bases and J dropped 0 bases, with 8 bases sitting between them. CDR1 is MNHEY and CDR2 is SMNVEV in the germline V gene (reference sequence). The CDR3 has 14 residues. CDR3 residues: CASSATHSGNTIYF. The DNA for the CDR3 is TGTGCCAGCAGTGCCACTCACTCTGGAAACACCATATATTTT.

The chain couples TRBV6-5 to TRBJ2-2; tentative D call: TRBD1 (6 bases). Germline V gene data show CDR1 as MNHEY and CDR2 as SVGAGI. Trimming pared 6 bases from V and 4 bases from J, leaving 15 bases between. The CDR3 is 15 residues long. The CDR3 DNA follows: TGTGCCAGCAGCAACCGGGGACATTTCACCGGGGAGCTGTTTTTT. It is translated as CASSNRGHFTGELFF.

This chain links TRBV28 with TRBJ1-1; D is unresolved. Germline CDR1 is MDHEN and CDR2 is SYDVKM. The V and J ends lost 6 bases and 5 bases respectively, with 7 bases between them. This CDR3 contains 11 residues. The CDR3 DNA reads TGTGCCAGCAGCCCCGGGACTGAAGCTTTCTTT. It translates to CASSPGTEAFF.

The rearrangement joins TRBV11-2 to TRBJ2-5; 11 bases are shared with TRBD2. The CDR3 spans 16 residues. Trimming cost V 3 bases and J 1 base; bases outside gene matches: 4. Per germline, CDR1 SGHAT and CDR2 FQNNGV. CDR3 bases: TGTGCCAGCAGCTTGGGACTAGCGGAGGGCCAAGAGACCCAGTACTTC. Protein sequence: CASSLGLAEGQETQYF.

V gene TRBV21-1 combines with J gene TRBJ2-1; the table's D call, TRBD2, was not checked against the DNA. TRBV21-1 is reported as a pseudogene. This CDR3 is built from 20 residues. This chain's CDR3 is CASSKGPNFELAGVYNEQFF. The CDR3, as DNA: TGTGCCAGCAGCAAAGGCCCAAATTTTGAGTTAGCGGGCGTATACAATGAGCAGTTCTTC.

This rearrangement joins TRBV18 to TRBJ1-4, with a possible D match to TRBD1 (5 bases). The CDR3 is made up of 15 amino acids. The germline V gene encodes CDR1 KGHSH and CDR2 LQKENI. V was cut by 4 bases and J by 7 bases, with 16 bases left in between. CDR3 nucleotides: TGTGCCAGCTCACGGGATGTTCAGGGTCTTGAAAAACTGTTTTTT. Encoded protein: CASSRDVQGLEKLFF.

V usage is TRBV5-1 and J usage is TRBJ1-2; the D is unclear. Germline loops: CDR1 SGHRS, CDR2 YFSETQ. V was trimmed by 4 bases and J by 8 bases, leaving 18 bases between them. The CDR3 has 14 amino acids. CDR3 sequence: CASSPVTSRVGYTF. CDR3 bases: TGCGCCAGCAGCCCCGTAACTTCGAGAGTAGGCTACACCTTC.

V is TRBV7-8 and J is TRBJ2-1, with D unclear. CDR3 length: 14 residues. Looked up from germline, CDR1 is SGHVS and CDR2 is FQNEAQ. The V gene lost 7 bases and the J gene lost 2 bases, with 12 bases spanning the gap. CDR3 region: CASTLVAAYNEQFF. The DNA of the CDR3 is TGTGCCAGCACCCTGGTAGCCGCCTACAATGAGCAGTTCTTC.

The chain recombines TRBV7-2 with TRBJ2-7; 9 bases line up with TRBD1. The germline V gene has CDR1 SGHTA and CDR2 FQGNSA. J was trimmed by 3 bases and V by 5 bases; bases with no gene match: 5. The CDR3 covers 14 residues. The CDR3 spells CASSLGQGRYEQYF. CDR3 sequence (DNA): TGTGCCAGCAGCCTCGGACAGGGGCGCTACGAGCAGTACTTC.

The CDR3: CASGDFYGYTF. In nucleotides, the CDR3 is TGTGCCAGTGGGGACTTTTATGGCTACACCTTC. The genes are TRBV19 and TRBJ1-2, with D tentatively TRBD1 (5 bases). This CDR3 comprises 11 residues. Trimming took 8 bases from V and 5 from J, leaving 9 bases between them. Germline V gene sequence: CDR1 LNHDA, CDR2 SQIVND (reference sequence).